The 4 T cell receptor beta chains in this list originate from one sample, sequenced in a study of technical replicates of blood from a few donors. Using immunoSEQ multiplex PCR, the repertoire was profiled, and TCRdb retains in-frame clones only, with some absent. The sample has some 60,000 clones, 75% to 95% seen once; the top ten hold 3.5% to 5%. The sequenced sample was PBMCs. Source of these receptors: a human donor in good health. Some clones in this sample may be carry-over from other donors' samples.

The rearrangement uses TRBV25-1 and TRBJ2-5; a weak D match, TRBD1 (6 bases). CDR1 is MGHDK and CDR2 is SYGVNS in the germline V gene. The ends were cut back, 8 bases at V and 3 bases at J, with 19 bases in the middle. The CDR3 length is 15 residues. The DNA for the CDR3 is TGTGCCAGCGCACCGAATACAGGGCTTAAAGAGACCCAGTACTTC. Protein: CASAPNTGLKETQYF.

The chain carries TRBV4-1 and TRBJ1-4; 11 bases line up with TRBD1. Germline CDR1 MGHRA, CDR2 YSYEKL. V lost 4 bases, J lost 5 bases, and 3 bases stayed unmatched. The CDR3 is 15 residues long. CDR3 sequence (DNA): TGCGCCAGCAGCCCCCGGGACAGGGGGAATGAAAAACTGTTTTTT. Its protein product is CASSPRDRGNEKLFF.

CDR3 loop: CASGLTGTSASSYEQYF. The CDR3 DNA sequence: TGTGCTAGTGGTTTGACCGGGACTAGCGCCTCCTCCTACGAGCAGTACTTC. The gene calls are TRBV12-5 and TRBJ2-7; TRBD2 agrees at 10 bases. CDR1 is LGHNT, CDR2 FRNRAP, per germline. V shed 2 bases, J shed 0 bases, and the junction held 7 bases outside the gene matches. The CDR3 covers 17 residues.

V and J are TRBV27 and TRBJ2-1, with TRBD2 matching 8 bases. The J segment lost 4 bases and the V segment lost 7 bases, leaving 9 bases of the junction unmatched. Per germline, CDR1 MNHEY and CDR2 SMNVEV (reference sequence). The length of the CDR3 is 15 residues. This CDR3 is CASTPGREVYNEQFF. The CDR3 DNA follows: TGTGCCAGCACCCCGGGGCGGGAGGTTTACAATGAGCAGTTCTTC.